Shown below are 17 T cell receptor beta chains from a single sample sequenced in a study of T cells in Graves' hyperthyroidism and ophthalmopathy. Regions amplified from RNA transcripts were the TCR beta CDR3 regions. Using the HTBI primer set, a first-round RT-PCR was run on the TCR CDR3. MiXCR, run by TCRdb on the multiplex PCR reads, gives a single entry per CDR3 protein. The data hold more than 500,000 distinct CDR3 sequences, with roughly 16% observed a single time. Material: blood. Receptors originate from a woman in her 30s with Graves' ophthalmopathy.

Regarding this clonotype: The DNA is omitted, as the CDR3 cannot be located on it reliably, and the CDR3 follows TCRdb's listing. V usage is TRBV29-1 and J usage is TRBJ2-7; the table's D call, TRBD2, was not checked against the DNA. The CDR3 spans 17 residues, counting both ends. Germline V gene sequence: CDR1 SQVTM, CDR2 ANQGSEA. CDR3 protein: CSISAALGAGPTLEQYF.

This clonotype was counted ten times or more. The rearrangement links TRBV29-1 to TRBJ2-1, with TRBD2 matching over 15 bases. The length of the CDR3 is 17 residues. Germline V gene data show CDR1 as SQVTM and CDR2 as ANQGSEA. The J segment lost 2 bases and the V segment lost 7 bases, leaving 9 bases of the junction unmatched. Written as DNA, the CDR3 is TGCAGCGCTTCCGGGACTAGCGGGAGGAAAACCTACAATGAGCAGTTCTTC. Its translation is CSASGTSGRKTYNEQFF.

This clonotype came up many times. The chain uses TRBV27 and TRBJ2-3; 7 positions agree with TRBD2. The length of the CDR3 is 15 residues. V shed 10 bases and J 4 bases; nucleotides not matched to a gene: 14. Germline CDR1 MNHEY, CDR2 SMNVEV (reference sequence). The CDR3 loop reads CATRPRLAEADTQYF. In nucleotides, the CDR3 is TGTGCCACCAGACCCCGGCTAGCGGAGGCAGATACGCAGTATTTT.

With respect to this clonotype: One base away lies a much larger clone, so this may be a sequencing read error. The chain carries TRBV11-2 and TRBJ1-2; D remains unclear. Trimming pared 4 bases from V and 4 bases from J, leaving 16 bases between. This CDR3 has 15 amino acids. In germline, CDR1 is SGHAT, CDR2 FQNNGV. For the CDR3, the DNA is TGTGCCAGCAGCTCTACCGACATTTTGAGCTATGGCTACACCTTC. Its translation is CASSSTDILSYGYTF.

This clonotype was observed many times. The V and J genes are TRBV2 and TRBJ1-5; perhaps TRBD1 as D (6 bases). V was shortened by 2 bases and J by 8 bases, with 16 bases between the two germline ends. Germline V gives CDR1 SNHLY, CDR2 FYNNEI. This CDR3 contains 15 residues. For the CDR3, the DNA is TGTGCCAGCAGTGAAAGAATGGGACACGGGGAGCCCCAGCATTTT. It translates to CASSERMGHGEPQHF.

The chain uses TRBV5-5 and TRBJ2-1; 11 bases line up with TRBD1. The CDR3 length is 15 residues. Germline assignment: CDR1 SGHKS and CDR2 YYEKEE (reference sequence). The J segment lost 7 bases and the V segment lost 0 bases, leaving 3 bases of the junction unmatched. The CDR3 region is CASSLGDRGWNEQFF. The CDR3 bases are TGTGCCAGCAGCTTGGGGGACAGGGGGTGGAATGAGCAGTTCTTC.

The chain uses TRBV20-1 and TRBJ2-5, with D perhaps matching TRBD1 or TRBD2 (5 bases each). The CDR3 contains 14 residues. Germline-derived CDR1 and CDR2 are DFQATT and SNEGSKA (reference sequence). V lost 1 base and J 4 bases, leaving 13 bases between the germline ends. The CDR3 region is CSARGPDGTETQYF. The CDR3 region has the DNA TGCAGTGCTAGAGGCCCCGACGGGACAGAGACCCAGTACTTC.

The rearrangement uses TRBV7-3 and TRBJ2-3; possible D gene TRBD2, 5 bases. Trimming cost V 2 bases and J 10 bases, with 13 bases left between them. The germline V gene has CDR1 SGHTA and CDR2 FQGTGA. This CDR3 is 13 amino acids long. In nucleotides, the CDR3 is TGTGCCAGCAGCTTATTCGGGATTTTCCCGCAGTATTTT. Amino acids: CASSLFGIFPQYF.

This clonotype has a count of ten or more. This chain uses TRBV20-1 with TRBJ2-4; TRBD2 might be the D (6 bases). This CDR3 comprises 13 residues. Trimming took off 7 bases at V and 2 bases at J, with 12 bases between the two ends. Germline loops: CDR1 DFQATT, CDR2 SNEGSKA (reference sequence). CDR3 in amino acids: CSGTGRPKNIQYF. The CDR3 DNA sequence: TGCAGTGGAACGGGGAGGCCCAAAAACATTCAGTACTTC.

In its sample, this clonotype was seen many times. The rearrangement links TRBV11-2 to TRBJ2-7; 8 nucleotides match TRBD1. From germline, CDR1 is SGHAT and CDR2 FQNNGV. V lost 8 bases to trimming and J lost 3 bases; unmatched junction nucleotides: 3. The CDR3 sequence is 12 residues long. CDR3 residues: CASGQGGYEQYF. For the CDR3, the DNA is TGTGCCAGCGGACAGGGTGGCTACGAGCAGTACTTC.

In this sample, this clonotype turned up many times. The gene calls are TRBV2 and TRBJ2-2, with a possible D match to TRBD1 (5 bases). Germline V gene data show CDR1 as SNHLY and CDR2 as FYNNEI. This CDR3 comprises 13 residues. V lost 5 bases and J lost 7, with 11 bases in between. CDR3 coding DNA: TGTGCCAGCAGTAAAGGGGTGATCGGGGAGCTGTTTTTT. Encoded protein: CASSKGVIGELFF.

This clonotype was observed a handful of times. The V gene is TRBV5-4, the J gene TRBJ2-3; no clear D gene. Trimming removed 4 bases from V and 2 bases from J, with 14 bases in between. The CDR3 consists of 15 residues. The germline V gene has CDR1 SGHNT and CDR2 YYREEE (reference sequence). DNA for the CDR3: TGTGCCAGCAGCCTGAACCCTGGGGACACAGATACGCAGTATTTT. This gives the protein CASSLNPGDTDTQYF.

This clonotype was picked up a small number of times. This chain connects TRBV20-1 to TRBJ2-3; possibly TRBD2 for D (5 bases). V gave up 4 bases and J gave up 2 bases, with 13 bases separating them. Germline V lookup: CDR1 DFQATT, CDR2 SNEGSKA (reference sequence). The CDR3 is 14 amino acids. The CDR3 spells CSANILGPTDTQYF. The CDR3 coding sequence is TGCAGTGCTAACATACTAGGTCCCACAGATACGCAGTATTTT.

The chain links TRBV9 to TRBJ2-7, with no clear D. The germline V and J ends were trimmed by 1 base and 0 bases, with 14 bases remaining between them. CDR1 is SGDLS, CDR2 YYNGEE, per germline. The CDR3 covers 16 residues. CDR3 protein: CASSVTPTATSYEQYF. CDR3 DNA sequence: TGTGCCAGCAGCGTAACCCCGACTGCGACCTCCTACGAGCAGTACTTC.

This clonotype was detected only a few times. CDR3 protein: CASSYDSASYEQYF. In DNA, the CDR3 is TGTGCCAGCAGTTATGACTCGGCCTCCTACGAGCAGTACTTC. V usage is TRBV6-1 and J usage is TRBJ2-7; D uncertain. Germline V gives CDR1 MNHNS, CDR2 SASEGT. The V end was cut by 5 bases, the J end by 0 bases, with 11 bases between. The CDR3 is 14 amino acids.

The sample holds many counts of this clonotype. The chain combines TRBV20-1 with TRBJ2-1, with 13 positions matching TRBD2. CDR1 is DFQATT, CDR2 SNEGSKA, per germline (reference sequence). The CDR3 runs 15 residues. J lost 9 bases, V lost 6 bases, and 11 bases had no gene match. CDR3 sequence reads: CSAHTGTSGIFEQFF. CDR3 DNA: TGCAGTGCCCATACCGGGACTAGCGGGATATTTGAGCAGTTCTTC.

The V call is TRBV6-2 or TRBV6-3, the J call TRBJ2-5, with TRBD1 as a possible D gene (5 bases). Trimming stripped 7 bases from V and 2 bases from J, with 11 bases between. CDR1 and CDR2 from the germline V gene are MNHEY and SVGEGT. The CDR3 sequence is 13 residues long. DNA for the CDR3: TGTGCCAGCAACTACAGGCCTCAAGAGACCCAGTACTTC. Translation gives CASNYRPQETQYF.